Described below is a single T cell receptor beta chain sequence and its context. Its antigen is not yet known. Germline is not matched at one junction end, which may reflect a read error. The data derive from a study of blood T cell repertoires in COVID-19 (TCRdb year 2020). At the level of the whole study: Collaborator samples came from the United States, Italy and Spain and covered acute and convalescent phases of COVID-19. The material from the prospective study consisted of cDNA or gDNA derived from T cells, B-cell-depleted T cells, or PBMCs. The dataset comprised deeply sampled blood TCRbeta repertoires from subjects exposed to, actively infected with, or recovered from COVID-19. The repertoires were made available in a free public database intended to serve as a resource for research on the immune response to SARS-CoV-2. Samples were obtained from the ongoing ImmuneRACE study (first 160 participants) and from 1,254 subjects provided by 6 global collaborators. The sample metadata nearly always contained a de-identified subject ID, COVID-19 status, age in years and sex. Where HLA class I and class II types were available, the types were taken from metadata supplied by the sample provider, not from assay-based typing. Results and caveats for the whole study, not just this receptor: The amount of clinical and demographic metadata varied by source and participant and was provided uncurated.

TCRbeta CDR3 regions were amplified from genomic DNA by means of the immunoSEQ Assay, a bias-controlled multiplex PCR. The original pipeline was this. Within the assay, amplification of reference gene primers was used to estimate how many nucleated cells each sample contained. To quantify the absolute abundance of each unique TCRbeta CDR3 rearrangement, sequence reads were collapsed and filtered. For each sample, productive Simpson clonality was calculated as the square root of Simpson's diversity index over productive rearrangements. In its TCRdb copy, this immuneACCESS table keeps in-frame sequences only and misses some clones. Where compared with another copy, unresolved V genes explain less than half of these, and the others have no known cause. The DNA gave D and trimming, while V, J and clone size come from that table. In all, the sample holds some 300,000 clones, and roughly 89% of those were seen once. The ten largest clones represent about 1.7% of the sample.

Participants in the prospective study were aged about 18 to 90 years, lived in under 30 United States geographic areas, and enrolled through a virtual design. In the prospective study, cohorts were assigned on the basis of participant-reported clinical history obtained from a screening survey and a study questionnaire. Recovered participants in ImmuneRACE Cohort 3 were defined by two consecutive negative NP/OP PCR tests, clearance by a healthcare professional, or resolution of symptoms. Each participant in the prospective study had whole blood, serum and a nasopharyngeal or oropharyngeal swab collected by mobile phlebotomists. Prospective study participants could optionally give additional blood draws and questionnaires over an approximately two-month period. Prospective study blood samples were shipped either frozen or at room temperature before DNA extraction. The CDR3 goes from the cysteine to the phenylalanine over 15 residues. Only the CDR3 DNA stays, 45 bases, in frame from base 1. The germline V gene (reference sequence) sets CDR1 to SEHNR and CDR2 to FQNEAQ.

Sequences were obtained from PBMCs or T cells enriched from blood (not recorded which). This receptor was obtained from a woman aged 40-49 years who had recovered from COVID-19. The rearrangement joined TRBV7-9 to TRBJ2-7, with 9 junctional bases fitting TRBD2. The CDR3 corresponds to CVSSLAGEGPDEQYF. The DNA is as follows: TGTGTCAGCAGCTTAGCGGGAGAGGGTCCCGACGAGCAGTACTTC. The reference TRBV7-9 and TRBJ2-7 proteins fill in what lies around the CDR3, so the full variable domain reads DTGVSQNPRHKITKRGQNVTFRCDPISEHNRLYWYRQTLGQGPEFLTYFQNEAQLEKSRLLSDRFSAERPKGSFSTLEIQRTEQGDSAMYLCVSSLAGEGPDEQYFGPGTRLTVT.